Below, 21 T cell receptor beta chains from the same sample are listed, as sequenced in a study of blood T cell repertoires in COVID-19. The method was immunoSEQ multiplex PCR; TCRdb's version includes in-frame clones alone and lacks a portion of them. The sample includes 250,000 to 300,000 clones, around 89% of them seen just once. Input material: peripheral blood. Receptor source: a middle-aged man with acute or convalescent COVID-19.

The chain couples TRBV3-1 (or the pseudogene TRBV3-2) to TRBJ2-7, with TRBD1 matching 8 bases. The trim removed 0 bases at V and 2 bases at J, leaving 3 bases unmatched. Germline lookup yields CDR1 LGHDT and CDR2 YNNKEL (reference sequence). CDR3 length: 15 amino acids. The CDR3 here is CASSQDGTGTYEQYF. Here the CDR3 DNA reads TGTGCCAGCAGCCAAGATGGGACAGGAACCTACGAGCAGTACTTC.

The V and J genes are TRBV29-1 and TRBJ1-5, with 8 bases fitting TRBD1. With 4 bases clipped from V and 5 bases from J, the junction kept 7 bases outside the gene matches. The CDR3 sequence is 14 residues long. Germline V gives CDR1 SQVTM, CDR2 ANQGSEA. CDR3 residues: CSVGAGTGDQPQHF. In DNA, the CDR3 is TGCAGCGTTGGGGCCGGGACAGGAGATCAGCCCCAGCATTTT.

This clone has just one count. The chain links TRBV7-9 to TRBJ1-1; 8 bases line up with TRBD1. Germline V gene data show CDR1 as SEHNR and CDR2 as FQNEAQ (reference sequence). J was trimmed by 1 base and V by 1 base; bases with no gene match: 5. The CDR3 has 16 amino acids. CDR3 nucleotides: TGTGCCAGCAGCTTAGGCCGCGGACAGGGGAACACTGAAGCTTTCTTT. Protein product: CASSLGRGQGNTEAFF.

The chain uses TRBV29-1 and TRBJ2-7; a possible D gene is TRBD2 (5 bases). CDR3 length: 13 amino acids. Germline loops: CDR1 SQVTM, CDR2 ANQGSEA. V shed 3 bases and J shed 2 bases, with 11 bases lying between them. CDR3 sequence: CSVEDKGAYEQYF. The CDR3 DNA reads as TGCAGCGTTGAGGATAAGGGAGCCTACGAGCAGTACTTC.

This chain joins TRBV6-1 and TRBJ1-2, with unresolved D. Trimming stripped 2 bases from V and 0 bases from J, with 10 bases between. This CDR3 is built from 15 residues. The germline gives CDR1 MNHNS, CDR2 SASEGT. CDR3 bases: TGTGCCAGCAGTGAAATGCTAGTGCCTAACTATGGCTACACCTTC. This sequence encodes CASSEMLVPNYGYTF.

J is TRBJ2-7 and V is TRBV5-1, with 8 bases matching TRBD1. Germline CDR1 and CDR2: SGHRS and YFSETQ. The CDR3 runs to 16 residues. V was clipped by 4 bases and J by 1 base; unmatched bases: 10. The CDR3 protein is CASSRSGDRGSYEQYF. The CDR3 DNA follows: TGCGCCAGCAGCCGTTCCGGAGACAGGGGATCCTACGAGCAGTACTTC. The full variable domain, rest sourced from reference TRBV5-1 and TRBJ2-7, is KAGVTQTPRYLIKTRGQQVTLSCSPISGHRSVSWYQQTPGQGLQFLFEYFSETQRNKGNFPGRFSGRQFSNSRSEMNVSTLELGDSALYLCASSRSGDRGSYEQYFGPGTRLTVT.

V and J are TRBV7-2 and TRBJ1-1; perhaps TRBD1 as D (6 bases). V was cut by 4 bases and J by 3 bases, with 12 bases left in between. The CDR3 spans 14 residues. Germline CDR1 reads SGHTA; CDR2 reads FQGNSA. CDR3 bases: TGTGCCAGCAGCTCCCCGGGACACTACACTGAAGCTTTCTTT. Amino acids: CASSSPGHYTEAFF.

The rearrangement links TRBV5-1 to TRBJ2-7; TRBD1 matches 7 bases. V was clipped by 9 bases and J by 1 base; unmatched bases: 13. Germline V gene data show CDR1 as SGHRS and CDR2 as YFSETQ. The CDR3 has 15 residues. The CDR3: CATRVGVQGSYEQYF. For the CDR3, the DNA is TGCGCCACCAGGGTTGGAGTACAGGGGTCCTACGAGCAGTACTTC.

The DNA for the CDR3 is TGTGCCAGCAGCTGGACAGTGTTCGGAAACACCATATATTTT. Protein product: CASSWTVFGNTIYF. The chain recombines TRBV3-1 (or the pseudogene TRBV3-2) with TRBJ1-3; maybe TRBD1 (6 bases). The V end was cut by 5 bases, the J end by 4 bases, with 12 bases between. Germline CDR1 is LGHDT and CDR2 is YNNKEL (reference sequence). This CDR3 spans 14 amino acids.

This sequence joins TRBV4-2 and TRBJ1-2; 7 bases are shared with TRBD1. Germline V gene lookup returns CDR1 LGHNA and CDR2 YNFKEQ. V lost 2 bases and J lost 8; bases outside the gene matches: 11. This CDR3 region has 15 residues. The CDR3 is CASSQTNRGRGGYTF. CDR3 in DNA: TGTGCCAGCAGCCAAACTAATAGGGGGCGGGGAGGCTACACCTTC.

The CDR3 here is CAITESQGYKAFF. DNA for the CDR3: TGTGCCATCACCGAGAGCCAGGGCTATAAAGCTTTCTTT. The chain carries TRBV10-3 and TRBJ1-1; D perhaps matches TRBD1 (5 bases). This CDR3 region has 13 residues. CDR1 is ENHRY, CDR2 SYGVKD, per germline. V shed 7 bases and J shed 9 bases, with 18 bases lying between them.

CDR3: CASSVSGGNTEAFF. CDR3 sequence (DNA): TGTGCCAGCAGCGTCTCAGGAGGGAACACTGAAGCTTTCTTT. The V and J genes are TRBV9 and TRBJ1-1; D gene uncertain. Trimming took 2 bases from V and 1 from J, leaving 9 bases between them. The V gene's germline CDR1 is SGDLS and CDR2 YYNGEE. CDR3 length: 14 residues.

J is TRBJ1-2 and V is TRBV2; a weak D match, TRBD1 (5 bases). Germline lookup yields CDR1 SNHLY and CDR2 FYNNEI. The CDR3 runs to 14 residues. The V and J ends lost 5 bases and 4 bases respectively, with 14 bases between them. The CDR3 sequence is CASSQTATPYGYTF. CDR3 in DNA: TGTGCCAGCAGTCAGACAGCAACGCCCTATGGCTACACCTTC.

This chain connects TRBV6-5 to TRBJ1-5; D is unresolved. From germline, CDR1 is MNHEY and CDR2 SVGAGI. V dropped 6 bases and J dropped 6 bases, with 15 bases sitting between them. The CDR3 has 14 amino acids. This chain's CDR3 is CASRPRQEGQPQHF. The CDR3 DNA sequence: TGTGCCAGCAGACCCCGACAAGAAGGTCAGCCCCAGCATTTT.

The V gene is TRBV12-3 or TRBV12-4, the J gene TRBJ2-3; D uncertain. Trimming removed 6 bases at V and 0 bases at J, with 7 bases between. This CDR3 spans 13 amino acids. The CDR3 bases are TGTGCCAGCAGGATCGGGAGCACAGATACGCAGTATTTT. Residues: CASRIGSTDTQYF.

The chain has TRBV10-1 and TRBJ1-1; D not certain. V was pared by 8 bases and J by 3 bases, with 13 bases between. This CDR3 spans 13 amino acids. Germline V CDR1 and CDR2: WNHNN, SYGVQD (reference sequence). CDR3 DNA: TGCGCCAGCTCGATTAGACGGGACACTGAAGCTTTCTTT. Translation gives CASSIRRDTEAFF.

V usage is TRBV12-5 and J usage is TRBJ2-7; no clear D. V was trimmed by 5 bases and J by 3 bases, leaving 14 bases between them. This CDR3 comprises 14 residues. CDR1 is LGHNT, CDR2 FRNRAP, per germline. This chain's CDR3 is CASGTPGLFYEQYF. For the CDR3, the DNA is TGTGCTAGTGGTACCCCCGGGTTATTCTACGAGCAGTACTTC.

V and J are TRBV2 and TRBJ2-7; the D is unclear. CDR1 is SNHLY and CDR2 is FYNNEI in the germline V gene. There are 10 residues in the CDR3. Between the trimmed V and J ends, which lost 8 bases and 2 bases, there was a span of 4 bases. The DNA of the CDR3 is TGTGCCAGCGGCCCCTACGAGCAGTACTTC. Translating it yields CASGPYEQYF.

The V gene is TRBV30, the J gene TRBJ1-5; D gene uncertain. The CDR3 has 14 residues. Trimming cost V 0 bases and J 5 bases, with 11 bases left between them. Germline V gene sequence: CDR1 GTSNPN, CDR2 SVGIG (reference sequence). Here the CDR3 reads CAWSVVGGYQPQHF. Here the CDR3 DNA reads TGTGCCTGGAGTGTTGTAGGAGGCTATCAGCCCCAGCATTTT.

The rearrangement links TRBV15 to TRBJ1-2; TRBD1 matches at 10 bases. With 3 bases clipped from V and 2 bases from J, the junction kept 3 bases outside the gene matches. Looked up from germline, CDR1 is LNHNV and CDR2 is YYDKDF (reference sequence). The CDR3 length is 15 residues. The CDR3 DNA follows: TGTGCCACCAGCAGGATGACAGGGGGCAACTATGGCTACACCTTC. This encodes CATSRMTGGNYGYTF.

This chain connects TRBV5-6 to TRBJ1-2; TRBD1 aligns across 7 bases. The ends lost 0 bases at V and 4 bases at J; junction bases unmatched: 6. The germline CDR1 and CDR2 sequences are SGHDT and YYEEEE. The CDR3 contains 15 residues. The CDR3 loop is CASSLGQGGGYGYTF. The CDR3 DNA reads TGTGCCAGCAGCTTGGGACAGGGAGGCGGCTATGGCTACACCTTC.